These 16 T cell receptor beta chains originate from one sample sequenced in a study of T cells in localized non-small cell lung cancer. Here immunoSEQ multiplex PCR was the method, and the copy in TCRdb shows in-frame clones only, minus some. The sample gives 75,000 to 80,000 clones, 65% to 85% of which show up once; 7.5% to 10% is in the top ten. Sequencing used peripheral blood, obtained before any cancer treatment. Every receptor here comes from a female donor over 55 with stage I lung adenocarcinoma.

This clone was seen a few times. This chain connects TRBV19 to TRBJ1-1, with D possibly being TRBD1 (5 bases). Germline loops: CDR1 LNHDA, CDR2 SQIVND (reference sequence). V lost 10 bases to trimming and J lost 10 bases, with 19 bases between them. The CDR3 runs to 12 residues. CDR3 sequence (DNA): TGTGCCACCCGAGGCAGGGCGCCTACAGCTTTCTTT. Amino acids: CATRGRAPTAFF.

This clone has a handful of counts. The rearrangement uses TRBV4-2 and TRBJ2-7, with 8 bases matching TRBD2. The trim removed 0 bases at V and 4 bases at J, leaving 11 bases unmatched. Germline V gene lookup returns CDR1 LGHNA and CDR2 YNFKEQ. CDR3 length equals 17 residues. The CDR3 here is CASSQEILLAAGYEQYF. CDR3 nucleotides: TGTGCCAGCAGCCAAGAAATCTTACTAGCGGCTGGGTACGAGCAGTACTTC.

This chain joins TRBV7-8 and TRBJ1-6, with 11 bases matching TRBD1. With V trimmed by 4 bases and J by 7 bases, 12 bases remained unmatched. Per the germline V gene, CDR1 is SGHVS and CDR2 is FQNEAQ. The CDR3 length is 18 residues. The CDR3 sequence is CASSSRTGGGSRNSPLHF. The CDR3 region has the DNA TGTGCCAGCAGCTCCCGGACAGGGGGCGGCTCTCGCAATTCACCCCTCCACTTT.

This sequence joins TRBV10-3 and TRBJ2-5; the match to TRBD1 covers 8 bases. CDR1 and CDR2 from the germline V gene are ENHRY and SYGVKD. Losses at the gene ends were 0 bases for V and 0 bases for J; bases not matched to a gene: 6. The CDR3 is 17 amino acids. CDR3 in amino acids: CAISESSWDRNQETQYF. CDR3 bases: TGTGCCATCAGTGAGTCGAGTTGGGACAGGAACCAAGAGACCCAGTACTTC.

V is TRBV4-3 and J is TRBJ2-3; D unclear. The CDR3 is 12 amino acids. The germline V and J ends were trimmed by 4 bases and 1 base, with 3 bases remaining between them. Germline V lookup: CDR1 LGHNA, CDR2 YSLEER. Here the CDR3 reads CASSLGTDTQYF. DNA for the CDR3: TGCGCCAGCAGCCTTGGCACAGATACGCAGTATTTT.

The V call is TRBV19, the J call TRBJ2-1; D may correspond to TRBD1 or TRBD2 (5 bases each). Per the germline V gene, CDR1 is LNHDA and CDR2 is SQIVND (reference sequence). This CDR3 has 14 amino acids. V lost 5 bases to trimming and J lost 6 bases, with 14 bases between them. The CDR3 reads CASSSGGTGNEQFF. In DNA, the CDR3 is TGTGCCAGTAGTTCTGGTGGGACGGGCAATGAGCAGTTCTTC.

The chain has TRBV5-1 and TRBJ1-2; 10 bases line up with TRBD1. CDR3 size: 15 residues. Germline loops: CDR1 SGHRS, CDR2 YFSETQ. With 0 bases clipped from V and 7 bases from J, the junction kept 6 bases outside the gene matches. CDR3 coding DNA: TGCGCCAGCAGCTTGGAAGGGACAGGGGAGAGTGGCTACACCTTC. Its translation is CASSLEGTGESGYTF.

V usage is TRBV30 and J usage is TRBJ1-5; TRBD1 matches 7 bases. The CDR3 has 13 residues. CDR1 and CDR2 (germline): GTSNPN, SVGIG (reference sequence). The CDR3, as DNA: TGTGCTCAGGGGCAGGGGGGCAATCAGCCCCAGCATTTT. Encoded protein: CAQGQGGNQPQHF.

The chain is built from TRBV28 and TRBJ2-1, with 11 bases aligning to TRBD2. Unmatched junction bases numbered 11, after V lost 5 bases and J lost 2 bases. The CDR3 has 18 residues. CDR1 is MDHEN, CDR2 SYDVKM, per germline. The CDR3 sequence is CASSITYTSGRTYNEQFF. The DNA for the CDR3 is TGTGCCAGCAGTATTACGTACACTAGCGGGAGAACCTACAATGAGCAGTTCTTC.

This chain uses TRBV9 with TRBJ1-1; no definite D call. The CDR3 covers 14 residues. Germline assignment: CDR1 SGDLS and CDR2 YYNGEE. V lost 3 bases and J lost 2, with 11 bases in between. CDR3 region: CASSGESGNTEAFF. The CDR3 bases are TGTGCCAGCAGCGGGGAATCGGGCAACACTGAAGCTTTCTTT.

The rearrangement joins TRBV19 to TRBJ1-2; 10 bases are a match to TRBD1. This CDR3 has 15 amino acids. Germline V gene sequence: CDR1 LNHDA, CDR2 SQIVND (reference sequence). After removal of 11 bases from V and 4 bases from J, the junction contained 13 bases not matched to a gene. Here the CDR3 DNA reads TGTGCCGGGCTCGCGACAGGGGGCTCCCCCTATGGCTACACCTTC. Translated: CAGLATGGSPYGYTF.

The chain carries TRBV7-9 and TRBJ2-3, with 8 bases fitting TRBD2. The CDR3 has 16 residues. Trimming took 1 base from V and 3 from J; bases not matched to a gene: 6. Germline CDR1 is SEHNR and CDR2 is FQNEAQ (reference sequence). The CDR3 region is CASSLGGGQFTDTQYF. The CDR3 region has the DNA TGTGCCAGCAGCTTAGGCGGGGGGCAGTTTACAGATACGCAGTATTTT.

The rearrangement links TRBV4-1 to TRBJ1-1; 7 bases are shared with TRBD1. J was trimmed by 12 bases and V by 3 bases; bases with no gene match: 13. Germline V gives CDR1 MGHRA, CDR2 YSYEKL. The CDR3 has 14 amino acids. CDR3 coding DNA: TGCGCCAGCAGCCACCAGGACAGGTCACCGGCGTCTTTCTTT. This encodes CASSHQDRSPASFF.

The chain uses TRBV6-1 and TRBJ2-1; either TRBD1 or TRBD2 may fit D (6 bases each). Trimming took off 8 bases at V and 13 bases at J, with 18 bases between the two ends. Germline CDR1 is MNHNS and CDR2 is SASEGT. The CDR3 extends over 12 amino acids. Written as DNA, the CDR3 is TGTGCCAGCGGGGAGGAGTGGGGGCGCCAGTTCTTC. Translated: CASGEEWGRQFF.

The chain combines TRBV7-9 with TRBJ1-2, with a possible D match to TRBD1 (5 bases). V lost 2 bases to trimming and J lost 4 bases, with 11 bases between them. Germline V gene data show CDR1 as SEHNR and CDR2 as FQNEAQ (reference sequence). The CDR3 consists of 14 residues. The CDR3 DNA is TGTGCCAGCAGCTTAAGGGAGACAGCCTATGGCTACACCTTC. Its translation is CASSLRETAYGYTF.

This chain joins TRBV23-1 and TRBJ1-2; a possible D gene is TRBD1 (5 bases). TRBV23-1 is an ORF for which the function is uncertain. This CDR3 comprises 16 residues. V dropped 7 bases and J dropped 4 bases, with 22 bases sitting between them. CDR3: CASIPNHPRGGYGYTF. CDR3 bases: TGCGCCAGCATCCCAAACCACCCTAGGGGCGGCTATGGCTACACCTTC.